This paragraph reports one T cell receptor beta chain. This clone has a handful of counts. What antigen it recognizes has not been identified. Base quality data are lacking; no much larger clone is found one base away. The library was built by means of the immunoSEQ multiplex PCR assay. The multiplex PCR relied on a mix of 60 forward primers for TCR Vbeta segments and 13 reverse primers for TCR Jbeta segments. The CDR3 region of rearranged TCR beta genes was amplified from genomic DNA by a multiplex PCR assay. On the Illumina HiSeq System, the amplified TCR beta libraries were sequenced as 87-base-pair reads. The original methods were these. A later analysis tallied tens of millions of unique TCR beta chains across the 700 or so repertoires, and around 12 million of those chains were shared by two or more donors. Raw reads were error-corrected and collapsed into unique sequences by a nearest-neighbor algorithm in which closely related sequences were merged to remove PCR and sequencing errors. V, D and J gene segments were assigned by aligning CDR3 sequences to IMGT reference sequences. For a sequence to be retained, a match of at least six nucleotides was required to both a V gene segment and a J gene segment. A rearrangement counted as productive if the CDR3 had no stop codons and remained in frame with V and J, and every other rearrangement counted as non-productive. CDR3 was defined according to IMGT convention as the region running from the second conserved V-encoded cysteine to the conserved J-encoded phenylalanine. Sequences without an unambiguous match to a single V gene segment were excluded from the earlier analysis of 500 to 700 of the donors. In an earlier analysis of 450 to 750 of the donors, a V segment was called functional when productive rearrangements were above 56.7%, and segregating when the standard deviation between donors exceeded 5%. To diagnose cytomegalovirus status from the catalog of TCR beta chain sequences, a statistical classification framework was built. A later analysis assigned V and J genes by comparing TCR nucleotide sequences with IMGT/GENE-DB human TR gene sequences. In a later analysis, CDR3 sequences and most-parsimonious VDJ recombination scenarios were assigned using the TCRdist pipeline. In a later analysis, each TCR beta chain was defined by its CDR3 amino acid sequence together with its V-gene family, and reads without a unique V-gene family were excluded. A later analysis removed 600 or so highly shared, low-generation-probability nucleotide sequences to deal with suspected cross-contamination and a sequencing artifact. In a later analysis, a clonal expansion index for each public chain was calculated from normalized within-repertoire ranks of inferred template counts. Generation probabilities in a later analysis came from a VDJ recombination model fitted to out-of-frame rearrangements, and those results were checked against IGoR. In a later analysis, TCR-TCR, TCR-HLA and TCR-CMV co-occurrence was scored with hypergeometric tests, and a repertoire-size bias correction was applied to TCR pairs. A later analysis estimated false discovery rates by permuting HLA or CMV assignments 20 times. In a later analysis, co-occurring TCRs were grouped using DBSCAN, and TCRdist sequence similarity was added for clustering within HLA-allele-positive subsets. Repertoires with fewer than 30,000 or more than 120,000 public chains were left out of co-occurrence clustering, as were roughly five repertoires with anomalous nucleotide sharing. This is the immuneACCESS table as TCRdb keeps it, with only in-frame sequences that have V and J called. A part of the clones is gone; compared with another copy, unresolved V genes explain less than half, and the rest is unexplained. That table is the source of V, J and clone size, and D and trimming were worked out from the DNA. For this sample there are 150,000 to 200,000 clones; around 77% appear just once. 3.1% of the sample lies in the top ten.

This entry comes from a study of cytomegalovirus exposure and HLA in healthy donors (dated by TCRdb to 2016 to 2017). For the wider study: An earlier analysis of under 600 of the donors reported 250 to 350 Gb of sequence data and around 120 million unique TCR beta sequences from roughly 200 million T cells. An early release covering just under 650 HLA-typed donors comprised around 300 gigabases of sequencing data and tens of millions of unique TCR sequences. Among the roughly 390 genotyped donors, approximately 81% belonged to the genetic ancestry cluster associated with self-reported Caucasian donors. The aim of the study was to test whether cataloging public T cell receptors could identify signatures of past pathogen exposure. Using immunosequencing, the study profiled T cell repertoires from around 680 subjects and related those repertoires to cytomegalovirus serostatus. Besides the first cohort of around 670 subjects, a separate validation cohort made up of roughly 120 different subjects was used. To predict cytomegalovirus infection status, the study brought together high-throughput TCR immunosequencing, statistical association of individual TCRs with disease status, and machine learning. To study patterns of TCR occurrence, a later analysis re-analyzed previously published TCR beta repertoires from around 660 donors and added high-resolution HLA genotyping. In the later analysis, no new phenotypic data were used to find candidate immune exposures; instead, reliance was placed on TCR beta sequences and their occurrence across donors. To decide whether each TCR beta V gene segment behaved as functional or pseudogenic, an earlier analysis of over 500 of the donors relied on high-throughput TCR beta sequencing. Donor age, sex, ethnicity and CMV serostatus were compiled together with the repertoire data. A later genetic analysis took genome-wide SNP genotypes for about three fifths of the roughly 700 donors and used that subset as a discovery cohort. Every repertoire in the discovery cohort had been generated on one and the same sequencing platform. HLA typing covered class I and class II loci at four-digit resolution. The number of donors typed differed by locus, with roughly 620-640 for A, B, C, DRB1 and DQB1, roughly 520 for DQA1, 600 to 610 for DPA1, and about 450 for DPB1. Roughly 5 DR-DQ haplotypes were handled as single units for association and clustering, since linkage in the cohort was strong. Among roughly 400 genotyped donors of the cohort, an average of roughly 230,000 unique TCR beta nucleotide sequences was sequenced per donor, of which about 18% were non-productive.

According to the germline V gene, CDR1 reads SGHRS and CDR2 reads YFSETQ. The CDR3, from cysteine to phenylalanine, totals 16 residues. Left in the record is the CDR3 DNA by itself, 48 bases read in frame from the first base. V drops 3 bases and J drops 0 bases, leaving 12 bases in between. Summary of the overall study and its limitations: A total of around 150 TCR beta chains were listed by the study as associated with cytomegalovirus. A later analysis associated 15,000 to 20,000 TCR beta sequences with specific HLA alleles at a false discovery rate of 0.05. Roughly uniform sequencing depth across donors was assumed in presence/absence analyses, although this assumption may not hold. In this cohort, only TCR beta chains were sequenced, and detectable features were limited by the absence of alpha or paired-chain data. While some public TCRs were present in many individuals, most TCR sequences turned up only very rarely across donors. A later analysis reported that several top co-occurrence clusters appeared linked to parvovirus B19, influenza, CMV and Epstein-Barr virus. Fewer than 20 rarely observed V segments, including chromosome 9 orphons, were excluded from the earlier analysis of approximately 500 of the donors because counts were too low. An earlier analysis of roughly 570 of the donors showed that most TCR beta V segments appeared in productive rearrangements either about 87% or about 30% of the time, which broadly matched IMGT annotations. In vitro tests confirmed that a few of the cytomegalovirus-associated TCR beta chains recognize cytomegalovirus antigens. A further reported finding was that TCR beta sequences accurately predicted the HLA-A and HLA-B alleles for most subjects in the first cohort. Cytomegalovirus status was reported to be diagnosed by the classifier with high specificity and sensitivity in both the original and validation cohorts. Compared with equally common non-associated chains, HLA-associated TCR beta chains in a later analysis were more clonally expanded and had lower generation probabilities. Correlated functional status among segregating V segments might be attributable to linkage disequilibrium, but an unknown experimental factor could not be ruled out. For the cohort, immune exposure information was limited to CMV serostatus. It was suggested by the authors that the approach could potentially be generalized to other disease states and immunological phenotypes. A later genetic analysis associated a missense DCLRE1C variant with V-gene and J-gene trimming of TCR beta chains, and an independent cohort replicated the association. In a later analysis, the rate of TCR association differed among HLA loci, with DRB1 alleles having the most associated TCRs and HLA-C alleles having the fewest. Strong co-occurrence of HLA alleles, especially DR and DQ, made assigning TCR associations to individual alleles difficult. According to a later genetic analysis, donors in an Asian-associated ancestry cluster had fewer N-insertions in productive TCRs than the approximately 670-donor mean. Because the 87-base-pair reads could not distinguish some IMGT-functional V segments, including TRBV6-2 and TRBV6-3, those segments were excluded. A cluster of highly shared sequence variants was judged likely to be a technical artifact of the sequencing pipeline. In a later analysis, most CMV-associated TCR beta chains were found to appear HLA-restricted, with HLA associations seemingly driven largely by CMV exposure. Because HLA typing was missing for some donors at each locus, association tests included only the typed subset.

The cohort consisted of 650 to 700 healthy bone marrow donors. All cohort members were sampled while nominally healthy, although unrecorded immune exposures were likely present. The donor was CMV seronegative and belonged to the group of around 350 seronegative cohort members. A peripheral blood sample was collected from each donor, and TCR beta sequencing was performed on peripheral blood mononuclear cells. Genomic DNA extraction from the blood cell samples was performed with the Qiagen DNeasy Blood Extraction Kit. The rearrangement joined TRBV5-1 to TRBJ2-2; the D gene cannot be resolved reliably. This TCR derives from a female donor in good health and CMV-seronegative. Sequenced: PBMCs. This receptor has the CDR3 CASSSGFASNTGELFF. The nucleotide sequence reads TGCGCCAGCAGCTCCGGTTTTGCTTCGAACACCGGGGAGCTGTTTTTT.